This TCR beta chain was recorded in a study of blood T cell repertoires in COVID-19. Turning to the study itself: COVID-19 samples collected from the United States, Italy and Spain covered acute and convalescent phases. T cells, B-cell-depleted T cells, or PBMCs provided the cDNA or gDNA that served as material.

Ages ranged from roughly 18 to 100 years, with residence in under 25 US areas. What the recovered Cohort 3 donors had was two negative PCRs, clearance, or symptom resolution. This clone appeared a single time. Profiled with immunoSEQ multiplex PCR; TCRdb holds only in-frame clones, not every one. This sample yields about 300,000 clones, of which 70% to 90% are seen a single time; less than 11% belongs to the top ten. There are 15 residues in the CDR3. V lost 3 bases, J lost 5 bases, and 13 bases lay in between. The germline CDR1 and CDR2 sequences are ENHRY and SYGVKD. The receptor comes from a woman between 18 and 29 years old who had recovered from COVID-19. V gene TRBV10-3 combines with J gene TRBJ1-4; tentatively, D is TRBD1 (5 bases). Sequenced: PBMCs or T cells enriched from blood (not recorded which). The CDR3 loop reads CAISDFGGLNEKLFF. The CDR3 DNA reads as TGTGCCATCAGTGACTTCGGGGGGTTGAATGAAAAACTGTTTTTT.